The sample holds many counts of the clone carrying this TCR beta chain. The CDR3 end is not reached by the read, which stops 3 residues before it; the germline J gene fills it in. Other nucleotide sequences from this sample produce the same CDR3. Profiled with immunoSEQ multiplex PCR; TCRdb holds only in-frame clones, not every one. This sample includes around 39,000 clones with no singletons; its ten biggest clones take up approximately 1%. These data come from a study of T cell clonality in common variable immunodeficiency. V was pared by 6 bases and J by 4 bases, with 5 bases of the junction left unmatched. The CDR3 length is 14 residues. Germline CDR1 is DFQATT and CDR2 is SNEGSKA (reference sequence).

Sequenced material: peripheral blood mononuclear cells. The clonotype originates from a person between 18 and 70 years old in good health. The chain recombines TRBV20-1 with TRBJ2-1; 11 nucleotides agree with TRBD2. CDR3 residues: CSAKLAGDYNEQFF. The CDR3 bases that were read are TGCAGTGCGAAACTAGCGGGAGATTACAATGAG.